The rows below give T cell receptor beta chains drawn from one sample of a study of cytomegalovirus exposure and HLA in healthy donors. The protocol was immunoSEQ multiplex PCR, while the TCRdb copy is restricted to in-frame clones and leaves out a portion. There are tens of thousands of clones in the sample; approximately 80% occur only once, and 2.5% to 4% lies in the top ten. Material: PBMCs. Source of these receptors: a woman aged 40 to 49 in good health and CMV-seronegative. CDR3s include the opening cysteine and the closing phenylalanine or tryptophan. The D gene is left open where the match is weak. Part of the rows lack a size; the others show once, few, many or a class for expanded clones.

v_gene	j_gene	d_gene	abundance	CDR3aa	CDR3nt
TRBV25-1	TRBJ1-2	-	-	CASSLEGANYGYTF	TGTGCCAGCAGTCTGGAGGGAGCTAACTATGGCTACACCTTC
TRBV27	TRBJ1-5	-	-	CASSLWRDGGNQPQHF	TGTGCCAGCAGTTTATGGAGGGATGGAGGCAATCAGCCCCAGCATTTT
TRBV11-2	TRBJ1-4	-	-	CASSLAGRALMREKLFF	TGTGCCAGCAGCTTAGCTGGCAGGGCTCTGATGCGCGAAAAACTGTTTTTT
TRBV7-8	TRBJ2-3	TRBD2	-	CASSFGLAGTDTQYF	TGTGCCAGCAGCTTTGGACTAGCGGGCACAGATACGCAGTATTTT
TRBV6-1	TRBJ1-5	-	-	CASSEWQGLSNQPQHF	TGTGCCAGCAGTGAATGGCAGGGGTTGAGCAATCAGCCCCAGCATTTT
TRBV5-1	TRBJ2-4	TRBD1	-	CASSQGQLAKNIQYF	TGCGCCAGCAGCCAGGGACAGCTAGCCAAAAACATTCAGTACTTC
TRBV5-1	TRBJ2-3	TRBD1	-	CASSHRDSSTDTQYF	TGCGCCAGCAGCCACCGGGACAGTAGCACAGATACGCAGTATTTT
TRBV27	TRBJ2-1	TRBD2	-	CASSLPGLAGGGNEQFF	TGTGCCAGCAGTTTACCGGGACTAGCGGGAGGAGGCAATGAGCAGTTCTTC
TRBV30	TRBJ2-6	TRBD2	many	CAWDLAAGANVLTF	TGTGCCTGGGATCTAGCGGCTGGGGCCAACGTCCTGACTTTC
TRBV7-3	TRBJ2-1	-	few	CASSLASGLRNEQFF	TGTGCCAGCAGCTTAGCCAGCGGGCTCCGCAATGAGCAGTTCTTC
TRBV28	TRBJ1-3	TRBD1	-	CASRRQGVSGNTIYF	TGTGCCAGCAGACGACAGGGCGTCTCTGGAAACACCATATATTTT
TRBV7-2	TRBJ1-4	TRBD1	-	CASSLRTGVDEKLFF	TGTGCCAGCAGCTTAAGGACAGGGGTAGATGAAAAACTGTTTTTT
TRBV28	TRBJ2-3	TRBD2	-	CASSLNPRREEGTDTQYF	TGTGCCAGCAGTTTAAACCCCCGGCGGGAGGAGGGGACAGATACGCAGTATTTT
TRBV19	TRBJ2-3	TRBD2	-	CASSIGASGRVDTQYF	TGTGCCAGTAGTATAGGGGCTAGCGGGAGGGTCGATACGCAGTATTTT
TRBV9	TRBJ2-7	TRBD1	-	CASSVGTGLTYEQYF	TGTGCCAGCAGCGTAGGGACAGGTCTAACCTACGAGCAGTACTTC
TRBV29-1	TRBJ2-7	TRBD2	once	CSVGGGGGSYEQYF	TGCAGCGTTGGGGGCGGGGGAGGGTCCTACGAGCAGTACTTC
TRBV28	TRBJ1-3	-	few	CASSRVAGNTIYF	TGTGCCAGCAGCCGAGTAGCTGGAAACACCATATATTTT
TRBV29-1	TRBJ2-3	-	-	CSVEGGSTDTQYF	TGCAGCGTTGAAGGCGGGAGCACAGATACGCAGTATTTT
TRBV28	TRBJ1-3	-	-	CASSTPRDTSGNTIYF	TGTGCCAGCAGTACCCCCCGGGACACCTCTGGAAACACCATATATTTT
TRBV28	TRBJ1-2	-	-	CASSLGTRSGYTF	TGTGCCAGCAGTTTGGGTACCAGGTCTGGCTACACCTTC
TRBV19	TRBJ2-2	TRBD2	-	CASSVGGGTTGELFF	TGTGCCAGTAGTGTCGGCGGGGGAACTACCGGGGAGCTGTTTTTT
TRBV9	TRBJ2-7	TRBD1	-	CASSVVPGGREQYF	TGTGCCAGCAGCGTAGTTCCAGGGGGCCGCGAGCAGTACTTC
TRBV19	TRBJ2-2	TRBD1	-	CASIAGTDNTGELFF	TGTGCCAGTATTGCCGGGACAGATAACACCGGGGAGCTGTTTTTT
TRBV6-1	TRBJ2-1	TRBD2	-	CASSALGSGRWGNEQFF	TGTGCCAGCAGTGCCCTCGGTAGCGGGAGATGGGGGAATGAGCAGTTCTTC
TRBV27	TRBJ1-5	TRBD1	-	CASRTGQAYNQPQHF	TGTGCCAGCAGAACAGGACAGGCGTACAATCAGCCCCAGCATTTT
TRBV7-9	TRBJ2-5	-	few	CASSPRGSQETQYF	TGTGCCAGCAGCCCCCGGGGGTCCCAAGAGACCCAGTACTTC
TRBV2	TRBJ2-1	TRBD2	-	CASDGREGSGEQFF	TGTGCCAGCGACGGGCGGGAGGGTAGTGGTGAGCAGTTCTTC
TRBV30	TRBJ1-4	-	-	CAWSVGGLIDEKLFF	TGTGCCTGGAGTGTGGGGGGACTTATAGATGAAAAACTGTTTTTT
TRBV18	TRBJ2-6	-	-	CASSPLQGVGGANVLTF	TGTGCCAGCTCACCCCTGCAGGGTGTCGGTGGGGCCAACGTCCTGACTTTC
TRBV18	TRBJ2-5	TRBD1	-	CASSGQGRETQYF	TGTGCCAGCTCAGGACAGGGGCGGGAGACCCAGTACTTC
TRBV18	TRBJ1-3	-	-	CASSLAGSRNTIYF	TGTGCCAGCTCACTCGCAGGGTCGAGAAACACCATATATTTT
TRBV7-2	TRBJ1-1	TRBD1	-	CASSLQGAGNTEAFF	TGTGCCAGCAGCTTACAGGGGGCGGGGAACACTGAAGCTTTCTTT
TRBV19	TRBJ1-2	TRBD1	-	CASIQKGGLLGYTF	TGTGCCAGTATACAGAAAGGGGGCTTACTTGGCTACACCTTC
TRBV14	TRBJ2-1	TRBD2	-	CASSQDRSGRRNNEQFF	TGTGCCAGCAGCCAAGATCGGAGCGGGAGAAGAAACAATGAGCAGTTCTTC
TRBV5-1	TRBJ1-3	TRBD1	-	CASSLAQGQPGNTIYF	TGCGCCAGCAGCTTGGCCCAGGGACAGCCTGGAAACACCATATATTTT
TRBV29-1	TRBJ2-5	-	few	CSVEVGGRNIQETQYF	TGCAGCGTTGAAGTGGGGGGGCGGAATATCCAAGAGACCCAGTACTTC
TRBV27	TRBJ1-1	-	-	CASRLRATNTEAFF	TGTGCCAGTAGATTGAGGGCCACGAACACTGAAGCTTTCTTT
TRBV28	TRBJ2-5	-	-	CASSPVRPGLQETQYF	TGTGCCAGCAGCCCAGTTAGACCAGGCCTCCAAGAGACCCAGTACTTC
TRBV29-1	TRBJ1-4	-	-	CSVEGGAPNEKLFF	TGCAGCGTTGAAGGAGGAGCTCCTAATGAAAAACTGTTTTTT
TRBV19	TRBJ2-4	-	-	CASRPTAVNIQYF	TGTGCCAGTAGACCGACGGCGGTAAACATTCAGTACTTC
TRBV28	TRBJ1-2	-	-	CASSLVSANYGYTF	TGTGCCAGCAGTTTAGTATCTGCTAACTATGGCTACACCTTC
TRBV18	TRBJ1-1	-	-	CASSPSRAAGAGVTEAFF	TGTGCCAGCTCACCGTCAAGAGCTGCGGGGGCTGGGGTCACTGAAGCTTTCTTT
TRBV29-1	TRBJ2-2	-	-	CSVLQGLANTGELFF	TGCAGCGTTTTGCAAGGACTGGCGAACACCGGGGAGCTGTTTTTT
TRBV6-1	TRBJ2-1	TRBD2	-	CASRSGLAYGEQFF	TGTGCCAGCAGGTCAGGACTAGCGTACGGTGAGCAGTTCTTC
TRBV28	TRBJ1-1	-	-	CASSSPRRGTEAFF	TGTGCCAGCAGTTCGCCCCGGAGGGGAACTGAAGCTTTCTTT